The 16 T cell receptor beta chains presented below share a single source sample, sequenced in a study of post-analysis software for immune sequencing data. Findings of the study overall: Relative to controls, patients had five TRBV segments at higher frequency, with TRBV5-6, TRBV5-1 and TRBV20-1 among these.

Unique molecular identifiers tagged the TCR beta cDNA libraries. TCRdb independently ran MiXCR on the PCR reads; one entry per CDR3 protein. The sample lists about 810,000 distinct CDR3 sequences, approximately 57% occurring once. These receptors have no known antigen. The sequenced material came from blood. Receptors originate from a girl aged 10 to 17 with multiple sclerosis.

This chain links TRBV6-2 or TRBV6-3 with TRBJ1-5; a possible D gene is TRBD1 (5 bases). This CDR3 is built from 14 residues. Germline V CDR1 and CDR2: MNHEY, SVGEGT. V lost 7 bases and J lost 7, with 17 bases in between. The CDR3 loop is CASNRRGPTQPQHF. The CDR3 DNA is TGTGCCAGCAACCGCCGGGGCCCAACACAGCCCCAGCATTTT.

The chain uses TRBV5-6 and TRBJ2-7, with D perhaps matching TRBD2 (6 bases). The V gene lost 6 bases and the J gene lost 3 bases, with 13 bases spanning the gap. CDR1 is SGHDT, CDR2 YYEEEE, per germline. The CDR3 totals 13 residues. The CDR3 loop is CASTLMGGYEQYF. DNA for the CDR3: TGTGCCAGCACCCTGATGGGGGGCTACGAGCAGTACTTC.

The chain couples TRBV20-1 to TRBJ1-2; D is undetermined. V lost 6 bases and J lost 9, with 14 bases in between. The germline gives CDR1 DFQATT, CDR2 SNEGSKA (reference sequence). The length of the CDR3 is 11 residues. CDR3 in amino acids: CSAHSLLSYTF. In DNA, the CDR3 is TGCAGTGCCCACTCACTCCTCAGCTACACCTTC.

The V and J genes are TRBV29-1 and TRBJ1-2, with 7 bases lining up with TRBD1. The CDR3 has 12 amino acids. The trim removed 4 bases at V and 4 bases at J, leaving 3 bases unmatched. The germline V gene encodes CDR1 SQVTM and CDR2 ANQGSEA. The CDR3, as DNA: TGCAGCGTTGGAGGGGGCAGCTATGGCTACACCTTC. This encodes CSVGGGSYGYTF.

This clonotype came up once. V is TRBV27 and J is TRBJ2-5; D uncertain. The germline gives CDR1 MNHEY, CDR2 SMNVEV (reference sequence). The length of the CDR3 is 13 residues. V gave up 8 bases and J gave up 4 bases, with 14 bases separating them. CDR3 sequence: CASRMGLGETQYF. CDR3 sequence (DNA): TGTGCCAGCCGGATGGGCCTCGGAGAGACCCAGTACTTC.

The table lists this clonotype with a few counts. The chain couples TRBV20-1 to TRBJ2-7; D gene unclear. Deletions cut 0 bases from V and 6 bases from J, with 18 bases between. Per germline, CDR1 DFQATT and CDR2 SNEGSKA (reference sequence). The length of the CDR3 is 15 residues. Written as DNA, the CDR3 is TGCAGTGCTAGAGATTCGTGGGCTCTGTTTGGCGAGCAGTACTTC. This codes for CSARDSWALFGEQYF.

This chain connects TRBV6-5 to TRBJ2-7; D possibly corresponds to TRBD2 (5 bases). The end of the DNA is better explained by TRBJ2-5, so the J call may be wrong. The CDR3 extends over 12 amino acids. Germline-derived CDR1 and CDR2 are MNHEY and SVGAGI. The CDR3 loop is CASSPYGKTQYF. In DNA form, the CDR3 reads TGTGCCAGCAGCCCATACGGGAAGACCCAGTACTTC.

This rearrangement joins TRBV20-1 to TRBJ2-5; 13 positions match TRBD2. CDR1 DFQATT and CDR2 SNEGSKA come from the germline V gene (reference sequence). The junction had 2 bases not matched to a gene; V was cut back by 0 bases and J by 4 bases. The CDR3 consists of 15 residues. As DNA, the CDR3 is TGCAGTGCTAGAGACACTAGCGGGGGGGCAGAGACCCAGTACTTC. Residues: CSARDTSGGAETQYF.

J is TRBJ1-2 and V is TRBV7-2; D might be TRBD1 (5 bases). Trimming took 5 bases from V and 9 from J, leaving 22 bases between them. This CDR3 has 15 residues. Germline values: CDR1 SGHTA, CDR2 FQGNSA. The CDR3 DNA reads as TGTGCCAGCAGCCCAGGGTGGGGGGGACTATACAGCTACACCTTC. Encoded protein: CASSPGWGGLYSYTF.

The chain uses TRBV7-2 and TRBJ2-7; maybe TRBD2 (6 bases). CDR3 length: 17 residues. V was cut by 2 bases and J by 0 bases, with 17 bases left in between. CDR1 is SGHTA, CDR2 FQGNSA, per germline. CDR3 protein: CASSLYGSSSFSYEQYF. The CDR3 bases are TGTGCCAGCAGCTTATACGGGAGCAGCTCTTTCTCCTACGAGCAGTACTTC.

The CDR3 nucleotides are TGCAGTGCTAGGAGCCCCCCCTACAATGAGCAGTTCTTC. This translates into CSARSPPYNEQFF. The chain uses TRBV20-1 and TRBJ2-1; D gene unclear. Trimming took 3 bases from V and 2 from J, leaving 8 bases between them. The CDR3 loop spans 13 amino acids. Per germline, CDR1 DFQATT and CDR2 SNEGSKA (reference sequence).

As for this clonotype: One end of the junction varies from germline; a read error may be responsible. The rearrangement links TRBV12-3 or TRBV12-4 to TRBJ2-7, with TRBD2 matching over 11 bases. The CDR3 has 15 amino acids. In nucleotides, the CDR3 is TGTGCCAGCAGTCCAGGCGGGACTAGCGGCTACGGGCAGTACTTC. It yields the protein CASSPGGTSGYGQYF.

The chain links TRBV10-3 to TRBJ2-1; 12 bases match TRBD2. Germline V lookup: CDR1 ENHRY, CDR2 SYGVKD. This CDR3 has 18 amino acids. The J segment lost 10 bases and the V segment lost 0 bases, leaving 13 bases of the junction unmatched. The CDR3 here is CAISESPQASGRAGEQFF. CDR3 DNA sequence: TGTGCCATCAGTGAGTCCCCCCAGGCTAGCGGGAGGGCCGGGGAGCAGTTCTTC.

In DNA form, the CDR3 reads TGTGCCAGCAGCCAAGGATTGTTCGAGCAGTACTTC. It yields the protein CASSQGLFEQYF. The rearrangement joins TRBV6-2 or TRBV6-3 to TRBJ2-4; D remains unclear. Gene TRBJ2-7 matches the end of the DNA better, so the J call may be wrong. Looked up from germline, CDR1 is MNHEY and CDR2 is SVGEGT. CDR3 length: 12 residues.

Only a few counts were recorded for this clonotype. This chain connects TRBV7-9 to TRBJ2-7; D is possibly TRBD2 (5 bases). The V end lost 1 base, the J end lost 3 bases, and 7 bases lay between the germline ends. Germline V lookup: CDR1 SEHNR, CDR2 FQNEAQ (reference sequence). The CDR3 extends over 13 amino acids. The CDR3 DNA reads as TGTGCCAGCAGCTTAGAGAGGGACTACGAGCAGTACTTC. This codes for CASSLERDYEQYF.

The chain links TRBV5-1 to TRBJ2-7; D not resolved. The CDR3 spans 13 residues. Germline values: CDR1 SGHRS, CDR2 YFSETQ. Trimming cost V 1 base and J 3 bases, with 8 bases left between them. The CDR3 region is CASSLHRYYEQYF. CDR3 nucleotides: TGCGCCAGCAGCTTGCACAGATACTACGAGCAGTACTTC. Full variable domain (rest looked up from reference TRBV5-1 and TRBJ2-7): KAGVTQTPRYLIKTRGQQVTLSCSPISGHRSVSWYQQTPGQGLQFLFEYFSETQRNKGNFPGRFSGRQFSNSRSEMNVSTLELGDSALYLCASSLHRYYEQYFGPGTRLTVT.